This entry concerns a single TCR beta chain. The antigen remains unidentified. V was clipped by 2 bases and J by 3 bases, with 10 bases between them. This CDR3 has 14 residues. In germline, CDR1 is SNHLY, CDR2 FYNNEI. The data originate from a study of cytomegalovirus exposure and HLA in healthy donors. Study observations and caveats: In vitro confirmation showed a few CMV-associated chains to be CMV antigen specific. As a later analysis revealed, the rate of TCR association differed by HLA locus, with DRB1 most and HLA-C fewest. Analysis performed later showed TCR beta chains linked to HLA being more clonally expanded than equally common others.

It was with 60 Vbeta and 13 Jbeta primers that the PCR ran. TCRdb keeps only in-frame clones here, not all; method: immunoSEQ multiplex PCR. The sample records under 250,000 clones, around four fifths being singletons. The V gene is TRBV2, the J gene TRBJ1-1; D gene uncertain. This TCR derives from a boy aged 2-15 years in good health and CMV-seronegative. Sequences were obtained from PBMCs. The CDR3 here is CASSEHPSDTEAFF. CDR3 in DNA: TGTGCCAGCAGTGAACACCCGAGCGACACTGAAGCTTTCTTT.